This T cell receptor (beta chain) was profiled in a study of CD8 T cells in Susac syndrome. Whole-study results and caveats: The number of individuals included in the study's TCR sequencing and HLA analysis was acknowledged as relatively small.

With random hexamers, reverse transcription was performed on about 0.5 to 1 ug of RNA. A multiplex approach, immunoSEQ multiplex PCR, amplified TCR beta CDR3 across 54 Vbeta and 13 Jbeta. TCRdb fed the immunoSEQ multiplex PCR reads into MiXCR, producing one record per CDR3 protein. The sample contains roughly 160,000 distinct CDR3 sequences, around 96% of which appear only once. Turning to this clonotype: Its antigen is unidentified.

Sequencing targeted TCR beta in T cells from blood (CD8+ and CD4+). TEMRA cells were FACS-enriched and CD8+ and CD4+ T cells negatively isolated. The CDR3 sequence is 12 residues long. V shed 5 bases and J shed 7 bases, with 9 bases lying between them. The chain uses TRBV12-3 or TRBV12-4 and TRBJ1-5, with a tentative D call TRBD1 (5 bases). The sequencing sample was made of CD4+ T cells from PBMCs. The receptor's source is a human donor in good health. The CDR3: CASSLDRQPQHF. CDR3 nucleotides: TGTGCCAGCAGTCTCGACAGACAGCCCCAGCATTTT.